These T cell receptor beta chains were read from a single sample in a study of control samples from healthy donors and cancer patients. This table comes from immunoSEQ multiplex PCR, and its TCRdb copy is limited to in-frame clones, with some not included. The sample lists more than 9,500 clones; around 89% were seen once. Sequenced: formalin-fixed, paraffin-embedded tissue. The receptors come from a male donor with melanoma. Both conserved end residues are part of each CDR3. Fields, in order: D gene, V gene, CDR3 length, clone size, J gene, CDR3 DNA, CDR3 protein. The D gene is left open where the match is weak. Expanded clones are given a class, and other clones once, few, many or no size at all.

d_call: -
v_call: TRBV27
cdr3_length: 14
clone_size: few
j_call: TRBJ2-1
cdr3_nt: TGTGCCAGCACCCCTGCGGACTCCTACAATGAGCAGTTCTTC
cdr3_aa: CASTPADSYNEQFF

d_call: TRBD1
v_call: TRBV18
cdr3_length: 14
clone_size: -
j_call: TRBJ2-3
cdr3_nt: TGTGCCAGCTCACCAGCTACAGGGGTAGATACGCAGTATTTT
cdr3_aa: CASSPATGVDTQYF

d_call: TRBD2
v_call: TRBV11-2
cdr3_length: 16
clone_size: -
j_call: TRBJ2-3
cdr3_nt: TGTGCCAGCAGCTTATTAAGCGGGAGGACCACAGATACGCAGTATTTT
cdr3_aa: CASSLLSGRTTDTQYF

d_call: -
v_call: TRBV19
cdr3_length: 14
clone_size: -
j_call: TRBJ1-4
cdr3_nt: TGTGCCAGTAGCCAAGGGAGGGCCTTAGAAAAACTGTTTTTT
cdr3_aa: CASSQGRALEKLFF

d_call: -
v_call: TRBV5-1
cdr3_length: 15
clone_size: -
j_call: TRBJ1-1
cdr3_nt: TGCGCCAGCAGGGCGCGGACCGGGGTGGGCACTGAAGCTTTCTTT
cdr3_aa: CASRARTGVGTEAFF

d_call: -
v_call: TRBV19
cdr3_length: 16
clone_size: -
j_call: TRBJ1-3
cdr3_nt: TGTGCCAGTAATCCGGGAGGACTCTACTCTGGAAACACCATATATTTT
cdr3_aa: CASNPGGLYSGNTIYF

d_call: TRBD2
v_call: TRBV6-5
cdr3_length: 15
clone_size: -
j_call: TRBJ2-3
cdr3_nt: TGTGCCAGCAGTTACTCGCGGGGGTCCACAGATACGCAGTATTTT
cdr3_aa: CASSYSRGSTDTQYF

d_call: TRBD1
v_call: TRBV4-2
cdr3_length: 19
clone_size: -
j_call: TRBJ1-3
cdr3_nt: TGTGCCAGCAGCCAAGATTCCGGGCAGGGGGTCCCATCTGGAAACACCATATATTTT
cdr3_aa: CASSQDSGQGVPSGNTIYF

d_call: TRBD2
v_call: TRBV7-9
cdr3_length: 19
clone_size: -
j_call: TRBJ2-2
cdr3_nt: TGTGCCAGCAGCACCCAACGGACTAGCGGGAGGGGAGACACCGGGGAGCTGTTTTTT
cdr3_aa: CASSTQRTSGRGDTGELFF

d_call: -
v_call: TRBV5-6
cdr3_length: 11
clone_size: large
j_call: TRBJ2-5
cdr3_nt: TGTGCCAGCAGCTTGGAGGGGACCCAGTACTTC
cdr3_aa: CASSLEGTQYF

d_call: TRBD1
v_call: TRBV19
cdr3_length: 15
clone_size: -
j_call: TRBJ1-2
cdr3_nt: TGTGCCAGTAGACAATCCGGGACAGTGGCCTATGGCTACACCTTC
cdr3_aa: CASRQSGTVAYGYTF

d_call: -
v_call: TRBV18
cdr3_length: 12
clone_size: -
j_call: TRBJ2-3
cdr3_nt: TGTGCCAGCTCACCACGTCCAGATACGCAGTATTTT
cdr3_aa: CASSPRPDTQYF

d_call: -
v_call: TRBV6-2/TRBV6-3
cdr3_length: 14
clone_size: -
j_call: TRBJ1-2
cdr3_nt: TGTGCCAGCAGTTACCTAAGGACGGTCTATGGCTACACCTTC
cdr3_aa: CASSYLRTVYGYTF

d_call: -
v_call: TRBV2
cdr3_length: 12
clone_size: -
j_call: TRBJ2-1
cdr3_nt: TGTGCCACCACTAGCTCCTACAATGAGCAGTTCTTC
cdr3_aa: CATTSSYNEQFF

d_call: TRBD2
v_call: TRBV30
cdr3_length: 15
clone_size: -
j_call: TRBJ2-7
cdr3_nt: TGTGCCTGGGCTGGGGGTCTAGCGGGAGGAACCGAGCAGTACTTC
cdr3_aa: CAWAGGLAGGTEQYF

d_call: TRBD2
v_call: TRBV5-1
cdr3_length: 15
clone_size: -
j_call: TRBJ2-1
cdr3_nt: TGCGCCAGCAGCTTGACTAGCGGGCGAAACAATGAGCAGTTCTTC
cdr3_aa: CASSLTSGRNNEQFF

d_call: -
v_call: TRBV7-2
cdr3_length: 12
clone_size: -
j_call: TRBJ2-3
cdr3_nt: TGTGCCAGCAGCTCTTACACAGATACGCAGTATTTT
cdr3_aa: CASSSYTDTQYF

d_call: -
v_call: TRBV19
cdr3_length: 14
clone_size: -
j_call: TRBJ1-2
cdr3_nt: TGTACCAGTGGGCTGGGGGTCCTTAACTATGGCTACACCTTC
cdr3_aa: CTSGLGVLNYGYTF

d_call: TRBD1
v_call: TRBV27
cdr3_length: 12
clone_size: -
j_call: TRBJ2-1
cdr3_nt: TGTGCTAGCTGGGGACAGGGACCTGAGCAGTTCTTC
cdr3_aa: CASWGQGPEQFF

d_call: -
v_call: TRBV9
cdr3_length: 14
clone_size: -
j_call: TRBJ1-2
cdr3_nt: TGTGCCAGCAGCGTAGCTGCGACAGACTATGGCTACACCTTC
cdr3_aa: CASSVAATDYGYTF

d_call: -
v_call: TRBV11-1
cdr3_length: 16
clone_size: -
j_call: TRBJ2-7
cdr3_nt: TGTGCCAGCAGCCCCCGGAGGGGACTCCTTCCCTACGAGCAGTACTTC
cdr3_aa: CASSPRRGLLPYEQYF

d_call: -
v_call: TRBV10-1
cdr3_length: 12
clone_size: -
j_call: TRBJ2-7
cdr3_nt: TGCGCCAGCAGTGAGTCATACAGGGAGCAGTACTTC
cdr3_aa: CASSESYREQYF

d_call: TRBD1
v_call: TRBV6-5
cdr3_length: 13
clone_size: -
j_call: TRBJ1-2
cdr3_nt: TGTGCCAGCAGCACAGGGGCCAACTATGGCTACACCTTC
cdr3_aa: CASSTGANYGYTF

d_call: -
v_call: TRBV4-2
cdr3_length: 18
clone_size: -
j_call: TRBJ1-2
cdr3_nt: TGTGCCAGCAGCCAAGAGAGATTCCGGACCGATCCTTTAAGTGGCTACACCTTC
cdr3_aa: CASSQERFRTDPLSGYTF